This T cell receptor beta chain was found in a study of blood T cells in healthy people across ages. The second PCR ran roughly 6 to 11 cycles with a sample-barcoded 5' primer and J-beta primers. Every sample gave at least 3 million paired-end reads containing CDR3. TCRdb re-called the 5' RACE reads with MiXCR, one entry per CDR3 protein. The sample has about 570,000 distinct CDR3 sequences, approximately 27% seen once; the top ten hold approximately 18%. Extraction of total RNA produced a minimum of 5.5 micrograms from each sample. The CDR3 is made up of 14 amino acids. The V and J ends lost 2 bases and 3 bases respectively, with 10 bases between them. Germline values: CDR1 SNHLY, CDR2 FYNNEI.

V gene TRBV2 combines with J gene TRBJ2-5, with D uncertain. The material sequenced was blood. The clonotype originates from a woman between 65 and 79 years old in good health. The CDR3 DNA follows: TGTGCCAGCAGTGAATTCGGTGGTGAAGAGACCCAGTACTTC. Its translation: CASSEFGGEETQYF.